This T cell receptor (beta chain) was captured by sequencing in a study of cytomegalovirus exposure and HLA in healthy donors. The CDR3 has 14 residues. Germline trimming cut 4 bases from V and 8 bases from J; bases unmatched to any gene: 8. Germline loops: CDR1 SGDLS, CDR2 YYNGEE. Amplification used 60 Vbeta primers and 13 Jbeta primers. The assay was immunoSEQ multiplex PCR, and TCRdb's table has in-frame clones only and misses some. In the table there are under 200,000 clones, around 81% of which are singletons. Sequencing was performed on PBMCs. The V gene is TRBV9, the J gene TRBJ1-2; 10 bases line up with TRBD1. The sequence was collected from a man aged 40-50 years in good health and CMV-seronegative. The CDR3 loop reads CASSYGGTGDGYTF. For the CDR3, the DNA is TGTGCCAGCAGCTACGGGGGGACAGGGGACGGCTACACCTTC.